This TCR gamma chain appears in the sequencing data of a study of gamma-delta T cells after stem cell transplantation. This clone was seen more than once but under ten times. TCRdb fed the RT-PCR reads into CATT to redo clone calling. The data show about 1,200 gamma-chain clones, about 15% seen once. This CDR3 region has 16 residues. From germline, CDR1 is GITISATS and CDR2 ISYDGTV (reference sequence). J lost 6 bases, V lost 0 bases, and 2 bases had no gene match. The genes are TRGV9 and TRGJP. The TCR originated in a human donor. It is not recorded whose cells these are; they may come from a transplant donor. Material: gamma-delta T cells. The CDR3 DNA follows: TGTGCCTTGTGGGAGGTGGTAGAGTTGGGCAAAAAAATCAAGGTATTT. Protein: CALWEVVELGKKIKVF.